Included here is one T cell receptor (beta chain) sequence, with context. The sample originates from a study of OX40 agonist ivuxolimab in advanced cancers. Study as a whole: Anti-PD-1, anti-PD-L1 or anti-CTLA-4 therapy given earlier was allowed, and approximately 40% had some.

CDR1 and CDR2 (germline): MNHNS, SASEGT. The CDR3 is 14 residues long. Trimming removed 5 bases from V and 5 bases from J; junction bases left unmatched: 7. Libraries were prepared by immunoSEQ multiplex PCR; TCRdb keeps only in-frame clonotypes and omits some of them. The data show approximately 46,000 clones, 88% seen once. Autoimmune disease history or systemic immunosuppression disqualified patients. The chain is built from TRBV6-1 and TRBJ2-3; the match to TRBD2 covers 7 bases. This TCR came from an adult with an advanced solid tumor such as melanoma, head and neck, liver or kidney cancer. Source: CD4+ or CD8+ T cells sorted from blood, taken in a trial of the OX40 agonist ivuxolimab. The CDR3 spells CASSLAGVIDTQYF. CDR3 nucleotides: TGTGCCAGCAGTCTCGCGGGGGTTATAGATACGCAGTATTTT.